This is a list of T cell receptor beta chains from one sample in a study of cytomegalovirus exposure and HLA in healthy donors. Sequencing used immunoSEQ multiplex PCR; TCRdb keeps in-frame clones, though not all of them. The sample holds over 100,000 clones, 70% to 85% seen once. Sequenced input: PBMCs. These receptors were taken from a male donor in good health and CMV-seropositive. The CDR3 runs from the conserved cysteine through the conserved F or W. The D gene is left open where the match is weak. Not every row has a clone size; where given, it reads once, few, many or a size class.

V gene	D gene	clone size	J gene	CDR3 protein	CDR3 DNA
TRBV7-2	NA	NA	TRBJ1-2	CASSATSYRAVHGYTF	TGTGCCAGCAGCGCGACCTCCTACAGGGCTGTACATGGCTACACCTTC
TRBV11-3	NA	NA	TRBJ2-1	CASSATTYNEQFF	TGTGCCAGCAGCGCAACTACCTATAATGAGCAGTTCTTC
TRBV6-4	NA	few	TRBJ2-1	CASSDRVASNEQFF	TGTGCCAGCAGTGACAGGGTAGCGAGTAATGAGCAGTTCTTC
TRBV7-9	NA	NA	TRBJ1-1	CSSSLNSGYEAFF	TGTTCCAGCAGCTTAAATTCGGGTTACGAAGCTTTCTTT
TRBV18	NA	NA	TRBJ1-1	CASSPNPSTEAFF	TGTGCCAGCTCACCCAATCCCAGCACTGAAGCTTTCTTT
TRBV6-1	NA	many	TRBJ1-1	CASSEQGTEGTEAFF	TGTGCCAGCAGTGAACAAGGCACGGAGGGCACTGAAGCTTTCTTT
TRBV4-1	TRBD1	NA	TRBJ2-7	CASSLDRFSYEQYF	TGCGCCAGCAGCCTGGACAGGTTTTCCTACGAGCAGTACTTC
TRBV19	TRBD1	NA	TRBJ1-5	CASNRDRLSQPQHF	TGTGCCAGTAATCGGGACAGGCTAAGCCAGCCCCAGCATTTT
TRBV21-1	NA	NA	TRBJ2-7	CASSKVERIRPEQYF	TGTGCCAGCAGCAAAGTGGAGAGGATCCGCCCCGAGCAGTACTTC
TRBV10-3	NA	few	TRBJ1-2	CAISGSGTLNYGYTF	TGTGCCATCAGTGGATCCGGGACACTGAACTATGGCTACACCTTC
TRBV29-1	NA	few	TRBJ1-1	CSVGLGGAGTEAFF	TGCAGCGTTGGCTTGGGGGGGGCAGGCACTGAAGCTTTCTTT
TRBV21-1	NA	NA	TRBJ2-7	CASSKKGDRTAYEQYF	TGTGCCAGCAGCAAAAAAGGTGACAGGACGGCCTACGAGCAGTACTTC
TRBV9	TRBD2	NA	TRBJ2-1	CASSPRLAGGEQFF	TGTGCCAGCAGCCCCCGACTAGCGGGGGGTGAGCAGTTCTTC
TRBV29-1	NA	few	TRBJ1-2	CSALGDNYGYTF	TGCAGCGCCCTCGGAGATAACTATGGCTACACCTTC
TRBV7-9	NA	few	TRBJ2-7	CASSTSLAYEQYF	TGTGCCAGCAGCACGTCACTTGCGTACGAGCAGTACTTC
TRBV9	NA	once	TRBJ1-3	CASSLGAGGNTIYF	TGTGCCAGCAGCCTGGGGGCAGGGGGAAACACCATATATTTT
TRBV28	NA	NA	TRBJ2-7	CASSFAAEQYF	TGTGCCAGCAGTTTTGCGGCCGAGCAGTACTTC
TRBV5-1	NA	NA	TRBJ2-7	CASSPTGHYYEQYF	TGCGCCAGCTCCCCCACGGGACACTACTACGAGCAGTACTTC